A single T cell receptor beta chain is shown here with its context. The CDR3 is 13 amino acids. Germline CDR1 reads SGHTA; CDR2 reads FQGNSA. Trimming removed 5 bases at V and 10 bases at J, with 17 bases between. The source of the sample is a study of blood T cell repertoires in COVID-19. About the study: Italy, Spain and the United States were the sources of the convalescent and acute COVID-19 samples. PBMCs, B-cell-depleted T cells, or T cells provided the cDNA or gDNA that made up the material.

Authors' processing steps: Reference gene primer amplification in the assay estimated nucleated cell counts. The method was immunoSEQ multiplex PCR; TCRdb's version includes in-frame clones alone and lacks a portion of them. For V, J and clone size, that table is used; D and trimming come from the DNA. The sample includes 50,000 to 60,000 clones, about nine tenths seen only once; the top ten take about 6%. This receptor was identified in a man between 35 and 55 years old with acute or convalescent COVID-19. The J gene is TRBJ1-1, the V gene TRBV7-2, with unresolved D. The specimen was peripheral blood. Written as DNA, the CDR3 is TGTGCCAGCAGCCCGCCGGGTACGGGTTCAGCTTTCTTT. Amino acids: CASSPPGTGSAFF. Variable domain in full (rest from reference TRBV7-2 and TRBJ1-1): GAGVSQSPSNKVTEKGKDVELRCDPISGHTALYWYRQSLGQGLEFLIYFQGNSAPDKSGLPSDRFSAERTGGSVSTLTIQRTQQEDSAVYLCASSPPGTGSAFFGQGTRLTVV.